The clone carrying this T cell receptor beta chain has a single count. What it recognizes is unknown. Systemic immunosuppression or autoimmune disease history was grounds to exclude patients. At cycle 4 day 1, cycle 7 day 1, and baseline, blood was sampled. These data originate in a study of OX40 agonist ivuxolimab in advanced cancers. Study-level background: There were three patients with partial responses, one having hepatocellular carcinoma and two cutaneous melanoma.

General study results and limits: Partly responding patients at 0.1-3.0 mg/kg showed some of the smallest clonal expansion.

The protocol was immunoSEQ multiplex PCR, while the TCRdb copy is restricted to in-frame clones and leaves out a portion. The sample contains 60,000 or so clones, about 87% of which appear only once. Germline loops: CDR1 SGHRS, CDR2 YFSETQ. Trimming left V 1 base short and J 1 base short, with 5 bases between. The CDR3 is made up of 13 amino acids. This rearrangement joins TRBV5-1 to TRBJ1-1; D uncertain. Sequenced here: CD4+ or CD8+ T cells sorted from blood, sampled in a trial of the OX40 agonist ivuxolimab. This TCR was sampled from an adult with an advanced solid tumor such as melanoma, head and neck, liver or kidney cancer. CDR3: CASSLFTNTEAFF. The DNA of the CDR3 is TGCGCCAGCAGCTTGTTTACGAACACTGAAGCTTTCTTT.